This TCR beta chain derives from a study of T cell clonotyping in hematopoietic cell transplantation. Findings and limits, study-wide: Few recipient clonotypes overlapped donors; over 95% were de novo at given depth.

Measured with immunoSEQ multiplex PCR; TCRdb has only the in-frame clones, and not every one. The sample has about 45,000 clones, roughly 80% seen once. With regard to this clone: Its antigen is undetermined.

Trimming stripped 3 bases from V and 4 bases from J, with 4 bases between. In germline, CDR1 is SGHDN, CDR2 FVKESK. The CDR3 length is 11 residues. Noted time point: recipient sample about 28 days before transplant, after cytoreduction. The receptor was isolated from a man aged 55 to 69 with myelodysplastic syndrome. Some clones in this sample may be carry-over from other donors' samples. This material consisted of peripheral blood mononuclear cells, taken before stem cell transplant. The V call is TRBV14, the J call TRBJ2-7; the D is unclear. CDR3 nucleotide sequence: TGTGCCAGCAGCCACCATTACGAGCAGTACTTC. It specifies CASSHHYEQYF.